This T cell receptor beta chain was documented in a study of cytomegalovirus exposure and HLA in healthy donors. With 1 base removed from V and 0 bases from J, the gap between germline ends came to 4 bases. The germline V gene encodes CDR1 PRHDT and CDR2 FYEKMQ (reference sequence). The CDR3 contains 13 residues. PCR primers comprised 60 Vbeta and 13 Jbeta primers. Method: immunoSEQ multiplex PCR; TCRdb's copy keeps in-frame clones and lacks some. The sample lists roughly 100,000 clones, around 15% seen once, with roughly 0.8% in the top ten. This clone was picked up a small number of times. The receptor was derived from a female donor in good health and CMV-seronegative. J is TRBJ2-7 and V is TRBV13, with D hard to call. The sequencing sample was made of PBMCs. The DNA for the CDR3 is TGTGCCAGCAGCTTAGTCAGCTCCTACGAGCAGTACTTC. It codes for CASSLVSSYEQYF.